The 2 T cell receptor beta chains below come from one sample, sequenced in a study of blood T cell repertoires in COVID-19. Here immunoSEQ multiplex PCR was the method, and the copy in TCRdb shows in-frame clones only, minus some. The sample yields roughly 100,000 clones, roughly 87% seen once. Input material: peripheral blood. Receptors originate from a woman aged 45-65 years with COVID-19, enrolled during active disease.

The gene calls are TRBV28 and TRBJ2-7; no clear D. Trimming shortened V by 6 bases and J by 3 bases, and 9 bases separated the two germline ends. Germline loops: CDR1 MDHEN, CDR2 SYDVKM. The CDR3 covers 12 residues. The CDR3 sequence: CASRNSLYEQYF. The CDR3, as DNA: TGTGCCAGCAGGAACAGCCTCTACGAGCAGTACTTC. Full variable domain (rest looked up from reference TRBV28 and TRBJ2-7): DVKVTQSSRYLVKRTGEKVFLECVQDMDHENMFWYRQDPGLGLRLIYFSYDVKMKEKGDIPEGYSVSREKKERFSLILESASTNQTSMYLCASRNSLYEQYFGPGTRLTVT.

This chain uses TRBV30 with TRBJ1-1, with D possibly matching TRBD1 (6 bases). CDR3 length equals 13 residues. V gave up 0 bases and J gave up 2 bases, with 7 bases separating them. Germline CDR1 is GTSNPN and CDR2 is SVGIG (reference sequence). The CDR3 bases are TGTGCCTGGAGTGTCGGGACAAACACTGAAGCTTTCTTT. Amino acids: CAWSVGTNTEAFF.